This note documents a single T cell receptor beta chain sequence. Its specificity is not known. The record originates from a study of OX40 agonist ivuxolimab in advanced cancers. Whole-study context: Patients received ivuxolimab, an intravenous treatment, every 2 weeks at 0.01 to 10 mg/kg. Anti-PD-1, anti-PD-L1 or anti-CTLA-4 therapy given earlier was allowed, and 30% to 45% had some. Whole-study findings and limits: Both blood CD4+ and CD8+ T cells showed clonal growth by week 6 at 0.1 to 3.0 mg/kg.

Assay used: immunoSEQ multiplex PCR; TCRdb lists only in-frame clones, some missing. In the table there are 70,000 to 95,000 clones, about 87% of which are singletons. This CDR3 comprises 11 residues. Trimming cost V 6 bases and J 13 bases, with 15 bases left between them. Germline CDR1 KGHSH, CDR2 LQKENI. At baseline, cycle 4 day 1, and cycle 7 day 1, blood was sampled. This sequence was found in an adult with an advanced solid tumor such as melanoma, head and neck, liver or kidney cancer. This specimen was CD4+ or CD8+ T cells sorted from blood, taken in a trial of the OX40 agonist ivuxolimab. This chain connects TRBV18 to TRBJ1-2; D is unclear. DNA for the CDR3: TGTGCCAGCTCGTACGAGTGGGAGTTCACCTTC. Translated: CASSYEWEFTF.